The next 17 T cell receptor beta chains were all read from a single sample in a study of T cells after yellow fever vaccination (dated by TCRdb to the late 2010s). Interpreted using the paper, the treatment or condition label stands for: live attenuated yellow fever vaccine strain. The library was prepared using 5' RACE. Data came from an Illumina HiSeq 2500. TCRdb cleaned the public reads at Q25 with fastp, built clones with MiXCR and kept in-frame beta chains. Rows with a matching CDR3 protein are joined into one entry that keeps the most common DNA and genes. The sample records some 100,000 distinct CDR3 sequences, 6.5% to 9% of which are singletons. 2.5% to 3% of the sample is in the top ten clones. Specimen: CD4+ T cells sorted from PBMCs, collected 35 to 50 days after the first yellow fever vaccination. These receptors all come from a man aged 18 to 29 who received the YFV17D yellow fever vaccine.

This clonotype has at least ten counts. The chain employs TRBV13 and TRBJ1-1; 8 bases map to TRBD1. This CDR3 is 12 amino acids long. Germline trimming cut 5 bases from V and 11 bases from J; bases unmatched to any gene: 7. CDR1 and CDR2 (germline): PRHDT, FYEKMQ (reference sequence). The CDR3 protein is CASSHRGASAFF. CDR3 in DNA: TGTGCCAGCAGCCACAGGGGGGCCTCGGCTTTCTTT.

This clonotype occurred many times. The chain combines TRBV28 with TRBJ2-1; 12 bases match TRBD2. This CDR3 is built from 16 residues. The J segment lost 7 bases and the V segment lost 4 bases, leaving 8 bases of the junction unmatched. Germline-derived CDR1 and CDR2 are MDHEN and SYDVKM. This CDR3 is CASSSAGLAGRNEQFF. The CDR3, as DNA: TGTGCCAGCAGTTCTGCCGGACTAGCGGGGCGGAATGAGCAGTTCTTC.

Ten or more counts support this clonotype. The gene calls are TRBV15 and TRBJ1-2; perhaps TRBD1 as D (5 bases). The CDR3 totals 13 residues. Trimming pared 8 bases from V and 3 bases from J, leaving 13 bases between. Germline V CDR1 and CDR2: LNHNV, YYDKDF (reference sequence). The CDR3 DNA follows: TGTGCCACCGGAAAGGACAACTACTATGGCTACACCTTC. Translating gives CATGKDNYYGYTF.

As concerns this clonotype: At one boundary the junction diverges from the germline segment, which might be a read error. The chain recombines TRBV19 with TRBJ1-5; D not resolved. The V gene's germline CDR1 is LNHDA and CDR2 SQIVND (reference sequence). This CDR3 region has 13 residues. The CDR3 region is CASSIDRKQPQHF. The CDR3 bases are TGTGCCAGTAGTATAGATCGCAAGCAGCCCCAGCATTTT.

This clonotype showed up many times. This chain links TRBV7-2 with TRBJ1-1, with D maybe TRBD1 (6 bases). The V gene lost 8 bases and the J gene lost 3 bases, with 16 bases spanning the gap. The CDR3 is 14 amino acids. Per the germline V gene, CDR1 is SGHTA and CDR2 is FQGNSA. DNA of the CDR3: TGTGCCAGCCGCATAATTACAGGGTACACTGAAGCTTTCTTT. This codes for CASRIITGYTEAFF.

This clonotype was observed at least ten times. The V call is TRBV20-1, the J call TRBJ2-3; no clear D gene. With 5 bases removed from V and 4 bases from J, the gap between germline ends came to 4 bases. Germline V gene sequence: CDR1 DFQATT, CDR2 SNEGSKA (reference sequence). The CDR3 totals 10 residues. Here the CDR3 DNA reads TGCAGTGCTCCGGCAGATACGCAGTATTTT. Its protein product is CSAPADTQYF.

This clonotype was observed many times. The chain is built from TRBV29-1 and TRBJ1-1; perhaps TRBD1 as D (5 bases). CDR3 length: 13 amino acids. The V end lost 6 bases, the J end lost 6 bases, and 17 bases lay between the germline ends. Germline loops: CDR1 SQVTM, CDR2 ANQGSEA. In DNA form, the CDR3 reads TGCAGCGTAGCCTTACAGGTTAAGGCTGAAGCTTTCTTT. This sequence encodes CSVALQVKAEAFF. Looking up the rest from reference TRBV29-1 and TRBJ1-1 gives the full variable domain: SAVISQKPSRDICQRGTSLTIQCQVDSQVTMMFWYRQQPGQSLTLIATANQGSEATYESGFVIDKFPISRPNLTFSTLTVSNMSPEDSSIYLCSVALQVKAEAFFGQGTRLTVV.

This clonotype was detected many times. The V call is TRBV6-2 or TRBV6-3, the J call TRBJ1-3, with D perhaps matching TRBD1 (5 bases). Germline CDR1 MNHEY, CDR2 SVGEGT. Trimming took 6 bases from V and 0 from J, leaving 15 bases between them. CDR3 size: 16 residues. CDR3 coding DNA: TGTGCCAGCAGACTACCGACAGCCTCCTCTGGAAACACCATATATTTT. Amino acid sequence: CASRLPTASSGNTIYF.

At least ten counts were recorded for this clonotype. The chain joins TRBV24-1 to TRBJ2-3, with 13 positions matching TRBD2. CDR1 is KGHDR and CDR2 is SFDVKD in the germline V gene. V lost 9 bases, J lost 5 bases, and 7 bases stayed unmatched. The CDR3 loop spans 15 amino acids. The chain's CDR3 is CATGGLAGVIDTQYF. The CDR3 DNA sequence: TGTGCCACCGGCGGACTAGCGGGGGTGATAGATACGCAGTATTTT.

This clonotype turned up a few times. The chain carries TRBV2 and TRBJ1-2; D unresolved. Germline CDR1 is SNHLY and CDR2 is FYNNEI. Trimming stripped 7 bases from V and 0 bases from J, with 9 bases between. This CDR3 has 13 amino acids. CDR3 sequence (DNA): TGTGCCAGCACCCGGGGAGCTAACTATGGCTACACCTTC. Encoded protein: CASTRGANYGYTF.

This clonotype has ten or more counts. The V gene is TRBV7-9, the J gene TRBJ2-3; TRBD2 matches at 9 bases. The CDR3 runs to 14 residues. Unmatched junction bases numbered 1, after V lost 5 bases and J lost 1 base. Germline CDR1 and CDR2: SEHNR and FQNEAQ (reference sequence). CDR3 loop: CASSPSGGTDTQYF. The CDR3 DNA reads TGTGCCAGCAGCCCTAGCGGGGGCACAGATACGCAGTATTTT.

This clonotype was found a few times. This sequence joins TRBV7-8 and TRBJ2-3; 8 positions match TRBD2. J gave up 7 bases and V 5 bases, and 20 bases lay outside the gene matches. The CDR3 runs to 18 residues. Germline loops: CDR1 SGHVS, CDR2 FQNEAQ. The CDR3: CASSRRAASGSRVHTQYF. The CDR3 nucleotides read TGTGCCAGCAGCCGGCGGGCGGCTAGCGGGTCTAGGGTGCATACGCAGTATTTT.

Many counts were recorded for this clonotype. The chain carries TRBV7-2 and TRBJ2-3; a weak D match, TRBD2 (5 bases). Germline V gives CDR1 SGHTA, CDR2 FQGNSA. Between the trimmed V and J ends, which lost 3 bases and 2 bases, there was a span of 15 bases. The CDR3 sequence is 16 residues long. CDR3 nucleotide sequence: TGTGCCAGCAGCTTGAGGTTGCAGACTATCACAGATACGCAGTATTTT. Translation gives CASSLRLQTITDTQYF.

This clonotype has a count of ten or more. J is TRBJ2-3 and V is TRBV4-3; TRBD2 aligns across 11 bases. The CDR3 contains 17 residues. CDR1 LGHNA and CDR2 YSLEER come from the germline V gene. V shed 4 bases, J shed 3 bases, and the junction held 9 bases outside the gene matches. For the CDR3, the DNA is TGCGCCAGCAGCCGGGCCTATAGCGGGGGGGCAACAGATACGCAGTATTTT. This encodes CASSRAYSGGATDTQYF.

Many counts were recorded for this clonotype. The rearrangement links TRBV18 to TRBJ2-2; maybe TRBD2 (6 bases). The V gene lost 6 bases and the J gene lost 0 bases, with 11 bases spanning the gap. This CDR3 has 15 residues. Germline CDR1 is KGHSH and CDR2 is LQKENI. CDR3 sequence: CASSEGRANTGELFF. The DNA of the CDR3 is TGTGCCAGCTCGGAGGGTCGCGCGAACACCGGGGAGCTGTTTTTT.

This clonotype was recorded at least ten times. This chain joins TRBV5-1 and TRBJ2-1, with a tentative D call TRBD2 (5 bases). The germline V gene has CDR1 SGHRS and CDR2 YFSETQ. Trimming took 7 bases from V and 1 from J, leaving 12 bases between them. The CDR3 consists of 14 residues. CDR3 sequence reads: CASAEAVSYNEQFF. CDR3 bases: TGCGCCAGCGCGGAGGCGGTTTCCTACAATGAGCAGTTCTTC.

This clonotype was counted ten times or more. The chain carries TRBV20-1 and TRBJ1-1; D is ambiguous. Germline CDR1 and CDR2: DFQATT and SNEGSKA (reference sequence). V lost 3 bases and J 0 bases, leaving 11 bases between the germline ends. The CDR3 runs 14 residues. CDR3 region: CSASRDGVNTEAFF. In DNA, the CDR3 is TGCAGTGCTAGTCGCGATGGGGTGAACACTGAAGCTTTCTTT.